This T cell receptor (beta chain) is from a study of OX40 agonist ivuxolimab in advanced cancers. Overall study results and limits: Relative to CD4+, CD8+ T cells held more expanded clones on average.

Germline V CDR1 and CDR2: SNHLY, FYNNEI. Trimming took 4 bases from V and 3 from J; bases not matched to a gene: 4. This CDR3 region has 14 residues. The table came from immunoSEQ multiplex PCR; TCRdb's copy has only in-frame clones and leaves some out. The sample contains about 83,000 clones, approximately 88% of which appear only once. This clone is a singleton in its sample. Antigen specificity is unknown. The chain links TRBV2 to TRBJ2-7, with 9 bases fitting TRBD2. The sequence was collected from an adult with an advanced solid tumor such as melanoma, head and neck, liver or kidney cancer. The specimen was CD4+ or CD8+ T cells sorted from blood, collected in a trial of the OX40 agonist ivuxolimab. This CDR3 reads CASSAGLAHYEQYF. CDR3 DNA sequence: TGTGCCAGCAGTGCGGGACTAGCTCACTACGAGCAGTACTTC.